This T cell receptor (beta chain) was sequenced for a study of cytomegalovirus exposure and HLA in healthy donors. Study summary: The approximately 120 validation repertoires and the roughly 690 first-cohort repertoires shared a platform, a later analysis reported. Regarding the study as a whole: It was reportedly the case that the classifier diagnosed cytomegalovirus status with high specificity and sensitivity. The authors listed 164 TCR beta chains as cytomegalovirus-associated.

Donors were drawn from the approximately 120-subject validation cohort, separate from the roughly 610-subject first cohort. A word on this clone: The antigen remains unidentified.

The CDR3 is 14 amino acids. The V gene end was trimmed by 10 bases and the J gene end by 0 bases; junction bases not matched to a gene: 8. From germline, CDR1 is SGHNT and CDR2 YYREEE (reference sequence). Sequencing used immunoSEQ multiplex PCR; TCRdb keeps in-frame clones, though not all of them. The sample records 110,000 or so clones, about nine tenths being singletons. The TCR originated in a man aged 18 to 29 in good health and CMV-seronegative. The sample taken for sequencing was PBMCs. This chain uses TRBV5-4 with TRBJ2-7, with TRBD2 identical over 9 bases. This CDR3 reads CAYVAGGSSYEQYF. The CDR3 DNA sequence: TGTGCCTATGTCGCGGGAGGGAGCTCCTACGAGCAGTACTTC.